This T cell receptor (beta chain) was recovered during a study of cytomegalovirus exposure and HLA in healthy donors. Findings of the study overall: A later analysis linked a missense variant in DCLRE1C to the trimming of TCR beta V and J genes. Reports indicated that the classifier achieved high specificity and sensitivity in diagnosing cytomegalovirus status. Across donors, sequencing depth was assumed by presence/absence analyses to be roughly uniform.

Nominally healthy donors were sampled, though unrecorded immune exposures were likely. Vbeta (60) and Jbeta (13) primers were used in the PCR. The protocol was immunoSEQ multiplex PCR, while the TCRdb copy is restricted to in-frame clones and leaves out a portion. The sample contains about 140,000 clones, 80% to 85% of which appear only once. This clone was counted a single time. Its antigen is not known. The germline V gene encodes CDR1 SEHNR and CDR2 FQNEAQ (reference sequence). The CDR3 is made up of 15 amino acids. V was clipped by 5 bases and J by 5 bases; unmatched bases: 8. The V call is TRBV7-9, the J call TRBJ2-2; 7 bases are shared with TRBD2. The sequencing input was PBMCs. The receptor comes from a male donor in good health and CMV-seropositive. CDR3 in DNA: TGTGCCAGCAGCAGGGCGGGACTAACTACCGGGGAGCTGTTTTTT. It encodes CASSRAGLTTGELFF.